Detailed here is one TCR beta chain. Antigen unknown. Germline CDR1 reads SGHTA; CDR2 reads FQGNSA. This CDR3 has 18 residues. Trimming cost V 5 bases and J 0 bases, with 19 bases left between them. This sample was taken from a study of beta chain features in type 1 diabetes. Findings and caveats of the study: Shorter TCRB CDR3s, moderately but significantly so, were found in Type 1 diabetes patients in all four CD4+ subsets.

Sorting that relied on CD45RO/CCR7/CD25/CD127/CD95/CD27 yielded CD4+ naive, central memory, regulatory and stem cell-like memory cells. The isolated RNA, all of it, was reverse transcribed, so expressed TCRB transcripts were what got sequenced. The assay was immunoSEQ multiplex PCR, and TCRdb's table has in-frame clones only and misses some. The sample has around 140,000 clones, about 13% seen once. The V gene is TRBV7-2, the J gene TRBJ2-2; no clear D gene. The clonotype was recovered from a man between 18 and 35 years old with type 1 diabetes. The sample taken for sequencing was central memory CD4+ T cells from blood. The CDR3 DNA reads as TGTGCCAGCAGCACACCCATCAGGCGAGGAACGAACACCGGGGAGCTGTTTTTT. It yields the protein CASSTPIRRGTNTGELFF.